The 9 T cell receptor beta chains in this list originate from one sample, sequenced in a study of PD-L1 blockade in urothelial cancer. The assay was immunoSEQ multiplex PCR, and TCRdb's table has in-frame clones only and misses some. This sample carries around 30,000 clones, approximately 80% of them seen once, and the ten largest clones take approximately 28%. The sequenced sample was PBMCs, obtained around atezolizumab (anti-PD-L1) treatment. The source of these receptors is a man aged 55 to 70 with urothelial cancer.

J is TRBJ1-6 and V is TRBV4-1, with D possibly matching TRBD1 (5 bases). This CDR3 contains 17 residues. V was pared by 1 base and J by 7 bases, with 17 bases between. Germline V gene data show CDR1 as MGHRA and CDR2 as YSYEKL. CDR3 DNA: TGCGCCAGCAGCCAAGTGGGGCAGCAGGTGCTGAATTCACCCCTCCACTTT. Translation gives CASSQVGQQVLNSPLHF.

This chain joins TRBV9 and TRBJ1-2; D unclear. Germline V gene lookup returns CDR1 SGDLS and CDR2 YYNGEE. V was pared by 4 bases and J by 3 bases, with 10 bases between. The CDR3 contains 13 residues. CDR3: CASSPSGDYGYTF. The CDR3 coding sequence is TGTGCCAGCAGCCCCTCGGGAGACTATGGCTACACCTTC.

The rearrangement links TRBV10-2 to TRBJ1-3; D is possibly TRBD1 (6 bases). The CDR3 length is 14 residues. Germline V lookup: CDR1 WSHSY, CDR2 SAAADI. The V end lost 6 bases, the J end lost 2 bases, and 11 bases lay between the germline ends. The CDR3 nucleotides are TGCGCCAGCAGCTTAGGGGGTCCTGGAAACACCATATATTTT. Translated: CASSLGGPGNTIYF.

The chain joins TRBV5-1 to TRBJ1-3, with 7 bases matching TRBD1. The length of the CDR3 is 14 residues. Germline V gene data show CDR1 as SGHRS and CDR2 as YFSETQ. Trimming removed 4 bases from V and 0 bases from J; junction bases left unmatched: 1. The CDR3 nucleotides read TGCGCCAGCAGCCAGGGGGACTCTGGAAACACCATATATTTT. It translates to CASSQGDSGNTIYF.

The gene calls are TRBV7-9 and TRBJ1-2, with a tentative D call TRBD1 (6 bases). The CDR3 extends over 15 amino acids. Trimming removed 0 bases from V and 6 bases from J, with 14 bases in between. CDR1 is SEHNR, CDR2 FQNEAQ, per germline (reference sequence). The CDR3 sequence: CASSLASGGVDGYTF. The CDR3 DNA sequence: TGTGCCAGCAGCTTAGCATCGGGGGGCGTAGATGGCTACACCTTC.

This sequence joins TRBV2 and TRBJ1-1, with a weak D call TRBD1 (5 bases). This CDR3 is 14 amino acids long. The germline gives CDR1 SNHLY, CDR2 FYNNEI. The germline V and J ends were trimmed by 3 bases and 4 bases, with 12 bases remaining between them. The CDR3 nucleotides read TGTGCCAGCAGTGATCTCTACCAGGGCACTGAAGCTTTCTTT. Translating it yields CASSDLYQGTEAFF.

The table lists this clone with a few counts. The chain employs TRBV6-6 and TRBJ1-1; D is uncertain. Trimming shortened V by 10 bases and J by 1 base, and 13 bases separated the two germline ends. This CDR3 has 13 amino acids. Germline V lookup: CDR1 MNHNY, CDR2 SVGAGI (reference sequence). The CDR3 coding sequence is TGTGCCACGCGGGGTAACGGGAACACTGAAGCTTTCTTT. This codes for CATRGNGNTEAFF.

The rearrangement links TRBV5-1 to TRBJ2-1, with 9 bases that match TRBD1. This CDR3 spans 15 amino acids. V shed 0 bases and J 6 bases; nucleotides not matched to a gene: 4. Germline CDR1 SGHRS, CDR2 YFSETQ. CDR3 sequence (DNA): TGCGCCAGCAGCTTGGGACAGGGGGGGTCCAATGAGCAGTTCTTC. This codes for CASSLGQGGSNEQFF.

This chain joins TRBV19 and TRBJ1-1, with a weak D call TRBD1 (5 bases). The CDR3 spans 15 residues. Germline V gene sequence: CDR1 LNHDA, CDR2 SQIVND (reference sequence). Trimming pared 2 bases from V and 5 bases from J, leaving 15 bases between. The CDR3, as DNA: TGTGCCAGTAGTATAATCGCCGGGGGGAAGACTGAAGCTTTCTTT. Translation gives CASSIIAGGKTEAFF.